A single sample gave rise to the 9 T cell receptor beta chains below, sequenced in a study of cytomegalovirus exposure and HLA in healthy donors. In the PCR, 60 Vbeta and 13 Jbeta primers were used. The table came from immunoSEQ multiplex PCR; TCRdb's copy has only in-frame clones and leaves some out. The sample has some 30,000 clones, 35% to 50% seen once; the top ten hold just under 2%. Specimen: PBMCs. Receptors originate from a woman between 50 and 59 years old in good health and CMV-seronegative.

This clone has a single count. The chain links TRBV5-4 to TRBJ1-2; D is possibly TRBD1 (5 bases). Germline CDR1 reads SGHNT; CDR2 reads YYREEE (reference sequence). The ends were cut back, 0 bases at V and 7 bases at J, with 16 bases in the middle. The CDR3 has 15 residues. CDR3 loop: CASSLGGTIPGGYTF. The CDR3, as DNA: TGTGCCAGCAGCTTGGGCGGGACGATCCCAGGTGGCTACACCTTC.

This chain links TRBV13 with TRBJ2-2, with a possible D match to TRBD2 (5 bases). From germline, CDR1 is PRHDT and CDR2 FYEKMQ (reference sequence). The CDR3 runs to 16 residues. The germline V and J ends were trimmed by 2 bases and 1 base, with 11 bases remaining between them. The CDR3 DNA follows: TGTGCCAGCAGCTTATTCATCGGGGTGAACACCGGGGAGCTGTTTTTT. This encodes CASSLFIGVNTGELFF.

The CDR3 protein is CASIPGVAGEGTEAFF. The CDR3 nucleotides read TGTGCCAGCATACCCGGGGTGGCAGGGGAAGGCACTGAAGCTTTCTTT. The chain couples TRBV5-4 to TRBJ1-1, with D maybe TRBD1 (6 bases). Germline CDR1 SGHNT, CDR2 YYREEE (reference sequence). There are 16 residues in the CDR3. Deletions cut 6 bases from V and 4 bases from J, with 22 bases between. The complete variable domain, with remaining parts taken from reference TRBV5-4 and TRBJ1-1, reads ETGVTQSPTHLIKTRGQQVTLRCSSQSGHNTVSWYQQALGQGPQFIFQYYREEENGRGNFPPRFSGLQFPNYSSELNVNALELDDSALYLCASIPGVAGEGTEAFFGQGTRLTVV.

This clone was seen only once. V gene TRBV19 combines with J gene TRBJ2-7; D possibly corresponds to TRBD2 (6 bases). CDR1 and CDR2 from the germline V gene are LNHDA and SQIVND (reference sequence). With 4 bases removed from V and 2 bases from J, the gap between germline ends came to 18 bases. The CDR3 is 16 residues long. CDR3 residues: CASSKSTGVAPYEQYF. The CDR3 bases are TGTGCCAGTAGTAAATCGACGGGGGTTGCACCCTACGAGCAGTACTTC. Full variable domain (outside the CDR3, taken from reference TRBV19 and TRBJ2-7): DGGITQSPKYLFRKEGQNVTLSCEQNLNHDAMYWYRQDPGQGLRLIYYSQIVNDFQKGDIAEGYSVSREKKESFPLTVTSAQKNPTAFYLCASSKSTGVAPYEQYFGPGTRLTVT.

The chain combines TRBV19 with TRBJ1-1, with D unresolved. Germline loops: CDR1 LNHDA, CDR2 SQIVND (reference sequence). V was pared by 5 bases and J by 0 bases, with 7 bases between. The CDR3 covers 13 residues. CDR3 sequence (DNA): TGTGCCAGTAGTTCCAACATGAACACTGAAGCTTTCTTT. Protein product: CASSSNMNTEAFF.

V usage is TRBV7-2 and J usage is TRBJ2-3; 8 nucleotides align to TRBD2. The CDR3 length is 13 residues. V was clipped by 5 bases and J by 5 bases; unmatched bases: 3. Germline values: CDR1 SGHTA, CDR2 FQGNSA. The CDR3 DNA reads TGTGCCAGCAGCCCCGGGGGGGGAGATACGCAGTATTTT. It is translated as CASSPGGGDTQYF. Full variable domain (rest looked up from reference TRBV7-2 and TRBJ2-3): GAGVSQSPSNKVTEKGKDVELRCDPISGHTALYWYRQSLGQGLEFLIYFQGNSAPDKSGLPSDRFSAERTGGSVSTLTIQRTQQEDSAVYLCASSPGGGDTQYFGPGTRLTVL.

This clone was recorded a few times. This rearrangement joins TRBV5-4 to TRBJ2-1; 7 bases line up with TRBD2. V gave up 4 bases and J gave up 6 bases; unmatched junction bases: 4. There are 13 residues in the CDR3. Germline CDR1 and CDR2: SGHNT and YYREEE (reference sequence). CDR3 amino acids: CASSLTSFNEQFF. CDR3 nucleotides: TGTGCCAGCAGCCTGACTAGCTTCAATGAGCAGTTCTTC.

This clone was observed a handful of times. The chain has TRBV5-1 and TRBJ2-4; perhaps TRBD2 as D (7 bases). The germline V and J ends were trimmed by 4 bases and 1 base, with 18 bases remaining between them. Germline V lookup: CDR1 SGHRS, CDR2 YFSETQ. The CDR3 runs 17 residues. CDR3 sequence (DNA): TGCGCCAGCAGCCCCCCCTGGGGGGGCTGGGCCAAAAACATTCAGTACTTC. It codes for CASSPPWGGWAKNIQYF.

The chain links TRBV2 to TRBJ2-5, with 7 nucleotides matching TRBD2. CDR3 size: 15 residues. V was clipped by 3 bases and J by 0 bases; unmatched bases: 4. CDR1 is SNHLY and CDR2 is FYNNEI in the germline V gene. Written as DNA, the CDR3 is TGTGCCAGCAGTGATTGGCGGGAGTACCAAGAGACCCAGTACTTC. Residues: CASSDWREYQETQYF.